These 14 T cell receptor beta chains were sequenced from one sample in a study of T cell responses to AZD1222 COVID-19 vaccine. Profiled with immunoSEQ multiplex PCR; TCRdb holds only in-frame clones, not every one. The profile shows about 120,000 clones, around 90% of them singletons. The source material was peripheral blood, sampled on day 0 of MenACWY control vaccination. These receptors were taken from an adult in good health.

The count of this clone is one. V and J are TRBV11-3 and TRBJ2-5, with D perhaps matching TRBD2 (6 bases). Trimming left V 2 bases short and J 1 base short, with 11 bases between. Looked up from germline, CDR1 is SGHNT and CDR2 is YENEEA. The CDR3 length is 15 residues. The CDR3: CASSLQRGGQETQYF. CDR3 in DNA: TGTGCCAGCAGCTTACAAAGGGGAGGCCAAGAGACCCAGTACTTC.

The rearrangement links TRBV4-1 to TRBJ1-5; no definite D call. This CDR3 region has 16 residues. Trimming removed 4 bases from V and 1 base from J, with 14 bases in between. Germline assignment: CDR1 MGHRA and CDR2 YSYEKL. The CDR3 sequence is CASSLRHDLSNQPQHF. The DNA for the CDR3 is TGCGCCAGCAGCCTCAGACACGACTTAAGCAATCAGCCCCAGCATTTT.

V gene TRBV29-1 combines with J gene TRBJ1-4, with D uncertain. Trimming stripped 7 bases from V and 0 bases from J, with 12 bases between. CDR1 is SQVTM, CDR2 ANQGSEA, per germline. CDR3 length: 14 residues. CDR3 DNA: TGCAGCGCAGGAACACAAGCAACTAATGAAAAACTGTTTTTT. This gives the protein CSAGTQATNEKLFF.

Regarding this clone: The sample carries other DNA sequences with the same CDR3. The chain has TRBV5-1 and TRBJ1-2; D unresolved. CDR3 length: 12 residues. V dropped 0 bases and J dropped 4 bases, with 4 bases sitting between them. Germline lookup yields CDR1 SGHRS and CDR2 YFSETQ. CDR3 DNA: TGCGCCAGCAGCTTGGAGGGCTATGGCTACACCTTC. Protein: CASSLEGYGYTF.

The chain joins TRBV6-5 to TRBJ2-7, with D perhaps matching TRBD1 (6 bases). V lost 0 bases and J 3 bases, leaving 6 bases between the germline ends. The CDR3 covers 13 residues. Germline values: CDR1 MNHEY, CDR2 SVGAGI. CDR3 nucleotide sequence: TGTGCCAGCAGTTACTCGGACAGCTACGAGCAGTACGTC. This sequence encodes CASSYSDSYEQYV.

In its sample, this clone was seen once. The chain links TRBV5-1 to TRBJ2-5; TRBD1 might be the D (6 bases). V lost 3 bases to trimming and J lost 2 bases, with 8 bases between them. This CDR3 comprises 13 residues. In germline, CDR1 is SGHRS, CDR2 YFSETQ. In nucleotides, the CDR3 is TGCGCCAGCAGCTACGGACAGCAAGAGACCCAGTACTTC. Protein product: CASSYGQQETQYF. Full variable domain (remainder filled in from reference TRBV5-1 and TRBJ2-5): KAGVTQTPRYLIKTRGQQVTLSCSPISGHRSVSWYQQTPGQGLQFLFEYFSETQRNKGNFPGRFSGRQFSNSRSEMNVSTLELGDSALYLCASSYGQQETQYFGPGTRLLVL.

This clone was detected once. In DNA form, the CDR3 reads TGTGCCAGCAGCTCTAACCGGAGGACTAGCCGGGGGGAGACCCAGTACTTC. Its protein product is CASSSNRRTSRGETQYF. J is TRBJ2-5 and V is TRBV7-9; 8 bases match TRBD2. CDR1 is SEHNR, CDR2 FQNEAQ, per germline (reference sequence). The length of the CDR3 is 17 residues. V gave up 4 bases and J gave up 5 bases; unmatched junction bases: 15.

This rearrangement joins TRBV13 to TRBJ2-5; D may be TRBD1 or TRBD2 (5 bases each). With 5 bases removed from V and 2 bases from J, the gap between germline ends came to 9 bases. The germline V gene has CDR1 PRHDT and CDR2 FYEKMQ (reference sequence). This CDR3 spans 13 amino acids. CDR3 DNA sequence: TGTGCCAGCAGCATGGGACGACAAGAGACCCAGTACTTC. Encoded protein: CASSMGRQETQYF. Based on the CDR3 plus reference TRBV13 and TRBJ2-5, the full variable domain is AAGVIQSPRHLIKEKRETATLKCYPIPRHDTVYWYQQGPGQDPQFLISFYEKMQSDKGSIPDRFSAQQFSDYHSELNMSSLELGDSALYFCASSMGRQETQYFGPGTRLLVL.

This chain joins TRBV3-1 (or the pseudogene TRBV3-2) and TRBJ1-2; a weak D match, TRBD1 (6 bases). V shed 4 bases and J shed 7 bases, with 16 bases lying between them. From germline, CDR1 is LGHDT and CDR2 YNNKEL (reference sequence). This CDR3 is built from 14 residues. The CDR3 loop reads CASSRVGGEAGYTF. The CDR3 DNA follows: TGTGCCAGCAGCCGCGTCGGGGGCGAGGCTGGCTACACCTTC.

This clone was seen just once. V is TRBV19 and J is TRBJ1-1; D is ambiguous. Deletions cut 10 bases from V and 0 bases from J, with 12 bases between. The CDR3 extends over 13 amino acids. CDR1 is LNHDA and CDR2 is SQIVND in the germline V gene (reference sequence). The CDR3 loop is CATRGHLNTEAFF. The CDR3 DNA reads TGTGCCACCAGAGGCCATCTGAACACTGAAGCTTTCTTT.

This clone was found once. V is TRBV12-3 or TRBV12-4 and J is TRBJ1-5; D is undetermined. The CDR3 spans 11 residues. V lost 6 bases and J 14 bases, leaving 14 bases between the germline ends. CDR3 loop: CASSSGLAKHF. CDR3 nucleotides: TGTGCCAGCAGCTCCGGACTTGCCAAGCATTTT.

The V gene is TRBV5-1, the J gene TRBJ2-2; no clear D gene. Trimming removed 0 bases at V and 4 bases at J, with 10 bases between. The CDR3 is made up of 15 amino acids. The germline V gene has CDR1 SGHRS and CDR2 YFSETQ. The CDR3 sequence is CASSLEVLATGELFF. The CDR3 DNA is TGCGCCAGCAGCTTGGAGGTCCTGGCCACCGGGGAGCTGTTTTTT. The whole variable domain, filled in from reference TRBV5-1 and TRBJ2-2, reads KAGVTQTPRYLIKTRGQQVTLSCSPISGHRSVSWYQQTPGQGLQFLFEYFSETQRNKGNFPGRFSGRQFSNSRSEMNVSTLELGDSALYLCASSLEVLATGELFFGEGSRLTVL.

This chain links TRBV2 with TRBJ1-3; TRBD1 aligns across 7 bases. J was trimmed by 2 bases and V by 7 bases; bases with no gene match: 5. The CDR3 contains 14 residues. Germline V gene lookup returns CDR1 SNHLY and CDR2 FYNNEI. The CDR3 region is CASMYRGAGNTIYF. The CDR3 DNA is TGTGCCAGCATGTACAGGGGCGCTGGAAACACCATATATTTT. The entire variable domain, with the rest obtained from reference TRBV2 and TRBJ1-3, is as follows: EPEVTQTPSHQVTQMGQEVILRCVPISNHLYFYWYRQILGQKVEFLVSFYNNEISEKSEIFDDQFSVERPDGSNFTLKIRSTKLEDSAMYFCASMYRGAGNTIYFGEGSWLTVV.

The chain links TRBV7-7 to TRBJ2-2; 8 bases map to TRBD1. The CDR3 spans 17 residues. V was pared by 3 bases and J by 8 bases, with 14 bases of the junction left unmatched. CDR1 and CDR2 from the germline V gene are SSHAT and FNYEAQ (reference sequence). The DNA for the CDR3 is TGTGCCAGCAGCTTCACAGACGGGACAGGCGCCCCTGGGGAGCTGTTTTTT. It yields the protein CASSFTDGTGAPGELFF. Full variable domain (remainder filled in from reference TRBV7-7 and TRBJ2-2): GAGVSQSPRYKVTKRGQDVTLRCDPISSHATLYWYQQALGQGPEFLTYFNYEAQPDKSGLPSDRFSAERPEGSISTLTIQRTEQRDSAMYRCASSFTDGTGAPGELFFGEGSRLTVL.